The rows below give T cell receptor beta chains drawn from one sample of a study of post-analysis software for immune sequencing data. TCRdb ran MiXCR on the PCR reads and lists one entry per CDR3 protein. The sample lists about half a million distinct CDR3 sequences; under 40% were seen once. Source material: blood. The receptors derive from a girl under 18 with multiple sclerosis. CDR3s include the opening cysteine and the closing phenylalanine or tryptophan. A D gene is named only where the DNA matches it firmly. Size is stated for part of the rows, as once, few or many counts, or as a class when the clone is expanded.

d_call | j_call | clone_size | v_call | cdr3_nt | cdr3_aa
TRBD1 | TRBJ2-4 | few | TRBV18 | TGTGCCAGCTCGACCATGGGGACAGGGGTTAACATTCAGTACTTC | CASSTMGTGVNIQYF
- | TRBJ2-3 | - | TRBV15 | TGTGCCACCAGCAGAGATCAGAGCACAGATACGCAGTATTTT | CATSRDQSTDTQYF
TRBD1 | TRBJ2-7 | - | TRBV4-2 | TGTGCCAGCAGCCAAGATGGGACAGGAGACGAGCAGTACTTC | CASSQDGTGDEQYF
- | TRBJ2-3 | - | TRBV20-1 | TGCAGTGCTAGAGATACTACAGATACGCAGTATTTT | CSARDTTDTQYF
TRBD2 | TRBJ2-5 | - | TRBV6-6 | TGTGCCAGCAGCGGACTAGCGGGGGGGGAGACCCAGTACTTC | CASSGLAGGETQYF
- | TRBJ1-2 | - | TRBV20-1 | TGCAGTGCTAGAGTAGCGGGGGCGCGGGGCTACACCTTC | CSARVAGARGYTF
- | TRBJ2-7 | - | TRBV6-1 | TGTGCCAGCACTTTCAGGACAGCCTACGAGCAGTACTTC | CASTFRTAYEQYF
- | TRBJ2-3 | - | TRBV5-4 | TGTGCCAGCAGCTGGGTCACCACAGATACGCAGTATTTT | CASSWVTTDTQYF
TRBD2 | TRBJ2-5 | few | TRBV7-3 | TGTGCCAGCAGCTTAATTCCTAGCGGGGGGACCCAACCCCTTCTCTTCCAAGAGACCCAGTACTTC | CASSLIPSGGTQPLLFQETQYF
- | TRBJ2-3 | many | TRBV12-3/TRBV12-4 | TGTGCCAGCAGTTTTGGCGCTGGACATACGCAGTATTTT | CASSFGAGHTQYF
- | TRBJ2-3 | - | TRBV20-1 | TGCAGCTTCCCGGCCGCGGAAACCTTCTCGGGTACGCAGTATTTT | CSFPAAETFSGTQYF
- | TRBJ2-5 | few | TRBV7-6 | TGTGCCAGCAGCGCCCTCAGGGGTACCCTGACCCAGTACTTC | CASSALRGTLTQYF
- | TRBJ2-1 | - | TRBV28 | TGTGCCAGCAGTCCGCTCGGGATTTACAATGGGCAGTTCTTC | CASSPLGIYNGQFF
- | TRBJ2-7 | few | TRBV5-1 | TGCGCCAGCAGCTTGGAGGCAGGGGTAGGCTACGAGCAGTACTTC | CASSLEAGVGYEQYF
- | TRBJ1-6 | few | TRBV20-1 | TGCAGTGCTAGAGATCCGAAGGGGAATAGTTCACCCCTCCACTTT | CSARDPKGNSSPLHF
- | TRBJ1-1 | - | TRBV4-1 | TGCGCCAGCAGCCTCGGGGATCACCTAGAGAACACTGAAGCTTTCTTT | CASSLGDHLENTEAFF
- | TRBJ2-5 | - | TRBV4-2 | TGTGCCAACAGCCAAGAGGGCAGGGGACCGGGAGAGACCCAGTACTTC | CANSQEGRGPGETQYF
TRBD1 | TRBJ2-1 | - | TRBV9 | TGTGCCGGCAGCGGACAGGTTTATGAGCAGTTCTTC | CAGSGQVYEQFF
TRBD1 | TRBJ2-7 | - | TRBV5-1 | TGCGCCAGCAGCATACGAACAGGGGACCACTACGAGCAGTACTTC | CASSIRTGDHYEQYF
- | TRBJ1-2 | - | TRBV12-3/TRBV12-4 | TGTGCCAGCAGTTCTAATACAGGGATTGGCTACACCTTC | CASSSNTGIGYTF
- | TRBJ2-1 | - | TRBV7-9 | TGTGCCAGCAGCTTACGTCCAGGAACTTGGTCCTACAATGAGCAGTTCTTC | CASSLRPGTWSYNEQFF
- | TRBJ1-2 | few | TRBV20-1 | TGCAGTTCCAGGACGGGAAGCTACACCTTC | CSSRTGSYTF
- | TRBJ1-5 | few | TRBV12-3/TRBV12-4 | TGTGCCAGCAGTTTGTGGGAGGGGACAAATCAGCCCCAGCATTTT | CASSLWEGTNQPQHF
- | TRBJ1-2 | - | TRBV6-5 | TGTGCCAGCAGTTACGAGGGACGGAACTATGGCTACACCTTC | CASSYEGRNYGYTF
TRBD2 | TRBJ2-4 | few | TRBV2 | TGTGCCAGCAGTTCGACTAGCGGGGGGGCAAACATTCAGTACTTC | CASSSTSGGANIQYF
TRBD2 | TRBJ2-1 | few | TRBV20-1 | TGCAGTGCCGGGACTAGCGGGGGGCCAGGAGAGCAGTTCTTC | CSAGTSGGPGEQFF
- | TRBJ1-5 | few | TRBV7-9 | TGTGCCAGCAGCCGGGGGGGCGGGTCCCTTAGCAATCAGCCCCAGCATTTT | CASSRGGGSLSNQPQHF
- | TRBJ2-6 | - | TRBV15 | TGTGCCACCAGCGTTTACAGGGTGCTTGAATACTCTGGGGCCAACGTCCTGGCTTTC | CATSVYRVLEYSGANVLAF
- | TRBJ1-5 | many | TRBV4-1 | TGCGCCAGCAGCCAAAGTTGGGAATACGAGAATCAGCCCCAGCATTTT | CASSQSWEYENQPQHF